A single sample is the source of the 21 T cell receptor beta chains below, sequenced in a study of CD8+ T cells in alopecia areata. Reverse transcribed after extraction, RNA yielded cDNA as the sequencing template. Sequencing used immunoSEQ multiplex PCR; TCRdb keeps in-frame clones, though not all of them. The data hold 130,000 to 150,000 clones, with around 50% observed a single time. Sequencing input: CD4+ T cells sorted from blood. These receptors came from a human donor with alopecia areata.

A remark on this clone: The sample carries other DNA sequences with the same CDR3. The CDR3 bases are TGTGCCAGCAGTTTGACTGGGGCCAACGTCCTGACTTTC. This codes for CASSLTGANVLTF. The chain couples TRBV27 to TRBJ2-6; D is ambiguous. Looked up from germline, CDR1 is MNHEY and CDR2 is SMNVEV (reference sequence). This CDR3 contains 13 residues. V lost 3 bases to trimming and J lost 2 bases, with 2 bases between them. Combining the CDR3 with reference TRBV27 and TRBJ2-6 gives the whole variable domain EAQVTQNPRYLITVTGKKLTVTCSQNMNHEYMSWYRQDPGLGLRQIYYSMNVEVTDKGDVPEGYKVSRKEKRNFPLILESPSPNQTSLYFCASSLTGANVLTFGAGSRLTVL.

The genes are TRBV7-2 and TRBJ1-2; TRBD1 matches 8 bases. The V gene end was trimmed by 6 bases and the J gene end by 5 bases; junction bases not matched to a gene: 14. Germline V gene sequence: CDR1 SGHTA, CDR2 FQGNSA. The CDR3 is 16 amino acids. CDR3 nucleotide sequence: TGTGCCAGCAGACCTCAGGGGGCGGAGATCTATTATGGCTACACCTTC. It specifies CASRPQGAEIYYGYTF.

In regard to this clone: Sequence at one end of the junction differs from germline and may be a read error. This rearrangement joins TRBV5-1 to TRBJ2-7; D possibly matches TRBD1 or TRBD2 (8 bases each). Germline lookup yields CDR1 SGHRS and CDR2 YFSETQ. CDR3 length: 16 amino acids. The CDR3 sequence: CASTLPGGTGIYEQYF. CDR3 nucleotide sequence: TGCGCCAGCACCTTGCCGGGAGGGACAGGCATCTACGAGCAGTACTTC.

The chain links TRBV7-9 to TRBJ1-1; perhaps TRBD1 as D (6 bases). The CDR3 loop spans 16 amino acids. V lost 1 base to trimming and J lost 5 bases, with 17 bases between them. Germline V gives CDR1 SEHNR, CDR2 FQNEAQ (reference sequence). CDR3 sequence reads: CASSLDLPGAMTEAFF. The CDR3 nucleotides are TGTGCCAGCAGCTTAGATCTACCGGGGGCCATGACTGAAGCTTTCTTT.

V is TRBV7-9 and J is TRBJ1-1; TRBD1 aligns across 11 bases. The CDR3 has 16 residues. The germline V gene has CDR1 SEHNR and CDR2 FQNEAQ (reference sequence). With 1 base clipped from V and 6 bases from J, the junction kept 7 bases outside the gene matches. The CDR3 DNA is TGTGCCAGCAGCTTAGAGGTACTGGGACAGGGGGCTGAAGCTTTCTTT. This codes for CASSLEVLGQGAEAFF.

The V gene is TRBV5-1, the J gene TRBJ1-1; a weak D match, TRBD1 (5 bases). The length of the CDR3 is 15 residues. Trimming pared 5 bases from V and 1 base from J, leaving 15 bases between. In germline, CDR1 is SGHRS, CDR2 YFSETQ. The DNA for the CDR3 is TGCGCCAGCAGTTCGGCGGGGGAAGAGAACACTGAAGCTTTCTTT. Its protein is CASSSAGEENTEAFF. The full variable domain, rest sourced from reference TRBV5-1 and TRBJ1-1, is KAGVTQTPRYLIKTRGQQVTLSCSPISGHRSVSWYQQTPGQGLQFLFEYFSETQRNKGNFPGRFSGRQFSNSRSEMNVSTLELGDSALYLCASSSAGEENTEAFFGQGTRLTVV.

The table lists this clone with a few counts. The chain employs TRBV28 and TRBJ1-5; no firm D call. V was shortened by 5 bases and J by 7 bases, with 15 bases between the two germline ends. Germline lookup yields CDR1 MDHEN and CDR2 SYDVKM. This CDR3 has 14 amino acids. CDR3 in DNA: TGTGCCAGCAGTCTGGGGTCGATGGGGCAGCCCCAGCATTTT. It yields the protein CASSLGSMGQPQHF.

The rearrangement joins TRBV6-1 to TRBJ2-3; D possibly corresponds to TRBD1 (5 bases). With 2 bases removed from V and 1 base from J, the gap between germline ends came to 10 bases. The CDR3 sequence is 15 residues long. The germline V gene has CDR1 MNHNS and CDR2 SASEGT. CDR3 nucleotide sequence: TGTGCCAGCAGTGAACAGGGTTACGGCACAGATACGCAGTATTTT. This translates into CASSEQGYGTDTQYF.

This clone was seen repeatedly, ten times or more. V usage is TRBV30 and J usage is TRBJ1-5; no reliable D call. CDR3 length equals 13 residues. V lost 1 base and J 7 bases, leaving 11 bases between the germline ends. Per the germline V gene, CDR1 is GTSNPN and CDR2 is SVGIG (reference sequence). The CDR3 DNA reads TGTGCCTGGAGTGAGGGTCGCGACCAGCCCCAGCATTTT. Translation gives CAWSEGRDQPQHF.

Details on this clone: Other DNA sequences in the same sample also yield this CDR3. The rearrangement uses TRBV29-1 and TRBJ2-7; a possible D gene is TRBD2 (7 bases). V lost 7 bases to trimming and J lost 3 bases, with 10 bases between them. The CDR3 is 11 residues long. Germline V CDR1 and CDR2: SQVTM, ANQGSEA. DNA for the CDR3: TGCAGCGCAGGGGAGGGCTACGAGCAGTACTTC. Translation: CSAGEGYEQYF.

This clone was detected a few times. The gene calls are TRBV19 and TRBJ1-2; D call uncertain. The CDR3 has 12 amino acids. The V gene's germline CDR1 is LNHDA and CDR2 SQIVND (reference sequence). Between the trimmed V and J ends, which lost 9 bases and 4 bases, there was a span of 12 bases. CDR3 in DNA: TGTGCCAGCTCCCAGACACTCTATGGCTACACCTTC. Translation: CASSQTLYGYTF.

This chain links TRBV29-1 with TRBJ1-1, with 7 bases fitting TRBD1. From germline, CDR1 is SQVTM and CDR2 ANQGSEA. The V segment lost 3 bases and the J segment 1 base; nucleotides outside the gene matches: 5. This CDR3 contains 14 residues. The CDR3, as DNA: TGCAGCGTTGACCGACAGGGCAGGAACACTGAAGCTTTCTTT. Residues: CSVDRQGRNTEAFF.

The chain combines TRBV15 with TRBJ1-2; a possible D gene is TRBD1 (5 bases). V lost 0 bases and J 1 base, leaving 21 bases between the germline ends. This CDR3 comprises 19 residues. Germline V gene sequence: CDR1 LNHNV, CDR2 YYDKDF (reference sequence). CDR3 nucleotides: TGTGCCACCAGCAGAGATACCGGGGGGAGGATTATTATTAACTATGGCTACACCTTC. Its protein product is CATSRDTGGRIIINYGYTF.

This sequence joins TRBV28 and TRBJ2-5; 15 nucleotides align to TRBD2. With 7 bases clipped from V and 4 bases from J, the junction kept 7 bases outside the gene matches. The CDR3 extends over 16 amino acids. CDR1 is MDHEN, CDR2 SYDVKM, per germline. The CDR3 nucleotides are TGTGCCAGCACCCTGGGACTAGCGGGAGGTTTAGAGACCCAGTACTTC. Its translation: CASTLGLAGGLETQYF.

V gene TRBV10-3 combines with J gene TRBJ2-1; TRBD2 aligns across 10 bases. Looked up from germline, CDR1 is ENHRY and CDR2 is SYGVKD. The V and J ends lost 3 bases and 5 bases, in that order; junction bases with no gene match: 1. This CDR3 spans 14 amino acids. The CDR3 loop reads CAISEGLADNEQFF. The DNA for the CDR3 is TGTGCCATCAGTGAAGGACTAGCGGACAATGAGCAGTTCTTC.

J is TRBJ1-2 and V is TRBV7-2; D is uncertain. The CDR3 has 14 residues. Germline values: CDR1 SGHTA, CDR2 FQGNSA. V was clipped by 1 base and J by 4 bases, with 10 bases between them. For the CDR3, the DNA is TGTGCCAGCAGCTTAGAAGGCAGGCGCTATGGCTACACCTTC. Amino acid sequence: CASSLEGRRYGYTF.

The CDR3 DNA reads TGCAGCGCCATTCCTAGGACAGGGGAAGAGAGGGTTCCCGGGGAGCTGTTTTTT. Translation: CSAIPRTGEERVPGELFF. The chain combines TRBV29-1 with TRBJ2-2; TRBD1 matches at 9 bases. Germline lookup yields CDR1 SQVTM and CDR2 ANQGSEA. CDR3 length: 18 residues. V was pared by 7 bases and J by 6 bases, with 21 bases of the junction left unmatched.

The genes are TRBV2 and TRBJ2-7; 12 nucleotides match TRBD2. CDR1 is SNHLY, CDR2 FYNNEI, per germline. The ends lost 0 bases at V and 6 bases at J; junction bases unmatched: 3. The CDR3 has 15 residues. CDR3 region: CASSEALAGGGEQYF. CDR3 bases: TGTGCCAGCAGTGAAGCACTAGCGGGAGGTGGCGAGCAGTACTTC.

This rearrangement joins TRBV29-1 to TRBJ2-3; D possibly corresponds to TRBD2 (6 bases). The CDR3 is made up of 15 amino acids. Per germline, CDR1 SQVTM and CDR2 ANQGSEA. V was pared by 1 base and J by 4 bases, with 15 bases between. The CDR3 DNA sequence: TGCAGCGTTGAAGCACTGGCGGGGTCGGCAGATACGCAGTATTTT. Its protein product is CSVEALAGSADTQYF.

Remarks on this clone: The junction differs from germline at one of its ends, possibly a read error. The chain carries TRBV6-5 and TRBJ1-3; possibly TRBD1 for D (6 bases). CDR3 length: 15 residues. CDR1 is MNHEY and CDR2 is SVGAGI in the germline V gene. CDR3 sequence: CAGREDSFSGNTIYF. The DNA for the CDR3 is TGTGCCGGCAGGGAGGACAGCTTCTCTGGAAACACCATATATTTT.

The chain joins TRBV2 to TRBJ1-1, with 8 nucleotides matching TRBD1. The CDR3 totals 14 residues. V was clipped by 5 bases and J by 5 bases; unmatched bases: 7. Germline V gives CDR1 SNHLY, CDR2 FYNNEI. The CDR3 coding sequence is TGTGCCAGCAGTCTACGGACAGGGAGGACTGAAGCTTTCTTT. Translated, it gives CASSLRTGRTEAFF.